The 15 T cell receptor beta chains reported below all come from one sample, sequenced in a study of blood T cells in healthy people across ages. Combining a sample-barcoded 5' primer with a J-beta primer mix, a second PCR ran for 7 to 11 cycles. One entry per CDR3 protein, called by TCRdb with MiXCR from the 5' RACE reads. The repertoire holds about 1 million distinct CDR3 sequences, with about 25% as singletons. These data also formed part of another study, on T cells of mothers and their children.

The sample consisted of blood. These receptors all come from a girl aged 2-15 years in good health.

The chain joins TRBV20-1 to TRBJ2-7; D may be TRBD1 or TRBD2 (5 bases each). Trimming took off 0 bases at V and 0 bases at J, with 12 bases between the two ends. CDR1 is DFQATT, CDR2 SNEGSKA, per germline (reference sequence). The CDR3 length is 15 residues. CDR3 in DNA: TGCAGTGCTAGAGATCGGGACGGAAGCTCCTACGAGCAGTACTTC. Translation: CSARDRDGSSYEQYF.

The rearrangement joins TRBV27 to TRBJ2-5; the D gene is possibly TRBD1 (6 bases). This CDR3 is 13 amino acids long. CDR1 and CDR2 (germline): MNHEY, SMNVEV (reference sequence). The V gene lost 8 bases and the J gene lost 5 bases, with 15 bases spanning the gap. CDR3 residues: CASGRGIEETQYF. As DNA, the CDR3 is TGTGCCAGCGGTAGGGGGATAGAGGAGACCCAGTACTTC.

The V and J genes are TRBV27 and TRBJ1-1; TRBD1 matches 7 bases. Losses at the gene ends were 4 bases for V and 0 bases for J; bases not matched to a gene: 5. CDR1 is MNHEY and CDR2 is SMNVEV in the germline V gene (reference sequence). The CDR3 is 15 amino acids. The CDR3 sequence: CASSSWDSLNTEAFF. The CDR3 DNA is TGTGCCAGCAGTTCTTGGGACAGCCTGAACACTGAAGCTTTCTTT.

The chain uses TRBV24-1 and TRBJ1-1; D is ambiguous. Trimming took off 2 bases at V and 3 bases at J, with 12 bases between the two ends. The germline CDR1 and CDR2 sequences are KGHDR and SFDVKD. The CDR3 has 15 residues. This CDR3 is CATSDWVKEDTEAFF. The CDR3 bases are TGTGCCACCAGTGATTGGGTGAAGGAGGACACTGAAGCTTTCTTT.

This clonotype was observed a few times. A junction boundary mismatches the germline segment, possibly from a read error. The rearrangement links TRBV19 to TRBJ2-7, with a tentative D call TRBD2 (6 bases). The CDR3 is made up of 14 amino acids. The germline CDR1 and CDR2 sequences are LNHDA and SQIVND (reference sequence). The CDR3 here is CASQDGGGSYEQHF. Here the CDR3 DNA reads TGTGCCAGTCAAGACGGGGGTGGATCCTACGAGCAGCACTTC.

Worth noting for this clonotype: Sequence at one end of the junction differs from germline and may be a read error. This chain joins TRBV12-3 or TRBV12-4 and TRBJ1-1, with D possibly matching TRBD1 (5 bases). This CDR3 contains 14 residues. Here the CDR3 DNA reads TGTGCCAGCAGTCCGACGGGGGGTGGCACTGAAACTTTCTTT. This sequence encodes CASSPTGGGTETFF.

This clonotype was detected only once. The V call is TRBV6-5, the J call TRBJ2-1, with D uncertain. Trimming stripped 5 bases from V and 8 bases from J, with 16 bases between. CDR1 MNHEY and CDR2 SVGAGI come from the germline V gene. The CDR3 has 14 amino acids. For the CDR3, the DNA is TGTGCCAGCAGTATTCGCAGCACCCGGGATGAGCAGTTCTTC. Encoded protein: CASSIRSTRDEQFF.

This clonotype was seen only a few times. The junction and the germline gene differ at one end; a read error may be behind it. This chain uses TRBV20-1 with TRBJ1-2; the D is unclear. This CDR3 has 15 amino acids. Germline-derived CDR1 and CDR2 are DFQATT and SNEGSKA (reference sequence). Written as DNA, the CDR3 is TGCAGTGCTAGAGATATGTCACGGGCTAACTATGGCTACGCCTTC. It yields the protein CSARDMSRANYGYAF.

This chain joins TRBV11-2 and TRBJ2-1, with D perhaps TRBD1 (6 bases). The CDR3 has 17 residues. Per the germline V gene, CDR1 is SGHAT and CDR2 is FQNNGV. The V gene lost 2 bases and the J gene lost 7 bases, with 21 bases spanning the gap. CDR3 coding DNA: TGTGCCAGCAGCTTACGTCGATGGGGGCCCGATAGGAATGAGCAGTTCTTC. Translating gives CASSLRRWGPDRNEQFF.

This clonotype was counted a few times. V and J are TRBV5-1 and TRBJ2-4, with D possibly matching TRBD2 (6 bases). CDR3 size: 14 residues. Trimming pared 0 bases from V and 3 bases from J, leaving 7 bases between. CDR1 and CDR2 (germline): SGHRS, YFSETQ. Written as DNA, the CDR3 is TGCGCCAGCAGCTTGGACGGGGGCAAAAACATTCAGTACTTC. Protein: CASSLDGGKNIQYF.

V gene TRBV6-5 combines with J gene TRBJ2-7; 9 bases map to TRBD1. Trimming removed 4 bases from V and 5 bases from J; junction bases left unmatched: 9. The length of the CDR3 is 15 residues. The V gene's germline CDR1 is MNHEY and CDR2 SVGAGI. CDR3 sequence (DNA): TGTGCCAGCAGTTTCAACAGGGGGCGAGTCGACGAGCAGTACTTC. Its translation is CASSFNRGRVDEQYF.

The CDR3 loop reads CASSRRGRAGVYEQYF. CDR3 bases: TGTGCCAGCAGCCGGCGGGGGAGGGCGGGAGTATACGAGCAGTACTTC. The chain joins TRBV5-5 to TRBJ2-7; TRBD2 matches 7 bases. The ends lost 4 bases at V and 4 bases at J; junction bases unmatched: 14. The CDR3 has 16 residues. The germline CDR1 and CDR2 sequences are SGHKS and YYEKEE (reference sequence).

This clonotype was seen only a few times. The chain is built from TRBV9 and TRBJ2-5; 7 nucleotides agree with TRBD1. TRBJ2-1 matches the DNA end more closely, so the J call is doubtful. CDR1 and CDR2 from the germline V gene are SGDLS and YYNGEE. The CDR3 is made up of 15 amino acids. In DNA form, the CDR3 reads TGTGCCAGCAGCGCTCCTCCACTAGGGGGCGGGGAGCAGTTCTTC. Translated, it gives CASSAPPLGGGEQFF.

Only a few counts were recorded for this clonotype. This chain connects TRBV13 to TRBJ1-1; a possible D gene is TRBD1 (5 bases). The CDR3 sequence is 16 residues long. Germline-derived CDR1 and CDR2 are PRHDT and FYEKMQ (reference sequence). Trimming pared 1 base from V and 4 bases from J, leaving 16 bases between. This CDR3 is CASSLDFPGMGTEAFF. CDR3 DNA: TGTGCCAGCAGCTTAGACTTTCCAGGGATGGGCACTGAAGCTTTCTTT.

This chain uses TRBV7-9 with TRBJ2-5, with a tentative D call TRBD2 (5 bases). CDR3 length equals 16 residues. Trimming left V 1 base short and J 0 bases short, with 12 bases between. Germline assignment: CDR1 SEHNR and CDR2 FQNEAQ (reference sequence). The CDR3 reads CASSLVAGGNQETQYF. The CDR3 region has the DNA TGTGCCAGCAGCTTAGTGGCGGGTGGGAACCAAGAGACCCAGTACTTC.